This TCR delta chain was observed in a study of gamma-delta chains in newborns, infants, children. Turning to the study itself: Microbial exposure reportedly drives polyclonal innate γδ T cell expansion after birth.

Details on this clone: A read error may produce the germline difference seen at one junction end. This CDR3 is also generated by other DNA sequences in the sample.

There are 20 residues in the CDR3. Germline CDR1 reads TSWWSYY; CDR2 reads QGS. TCRdb reanalyzed the reads using CATT. The data contain around 11,000 delta-chain clones, 3.5% of them singletons. V is TRDV1 and J is TRDJ1; 8 bases are shared with TRDD3. The TCR originated in a child who was a newborn, infant or young child, either healthy, febrile or measles-vaccinated (not recorded which). Sequencing input: blood. The CDR3 here is CALGEPIPRWGRSYTDKLIF. In nucleotides, the CDR3 is TGTGCTCTAGGGGAACCAATTCCCCGCTGGGGGAGGTCGTACACCGATAAACTCATCTTT.